The entry that follows covers one T cell receptor beta chain sequence. Its antigen is unidentified. After constant-region reverse-primer amplification, full-length variable regions underwent semi-nested PCR with Nested Universal Primer A. TCRdb processed the 5' RACE reads anew with MiXCR; each CDR3 protein has one entry. The sample includes tens of thousands of distinct CDR3 sequences, 15% to 20% of them seen just once. Study results and caveats: The larger cohort examined one V-J beta rearrangement, not whole repertoires.

This CDR3 has 13 residues. With 5 bases removed from V and 3 bases from J, the gap between germline ends came to 9 bases. Germline CDR1 is SGHVS and CDR2 is FNYEAQ. Naive CD4+ cells had CD25+ Tregs removed. The V gene is TRBV7-6, the J gene TRBJ2-3, with D possibly matching TRBD1 (6 bases). Sequenced material: naive CD4+ T cells sorted from blood. The subset was: naive CD4+ T cells, CD4+CD45RA+CD25-. The receptor comes from a female donor with breast cancer. CDR3 coding DNA: TGTGCCAGCAGCCCAGGGGTTACAGATACGCAGTATTTT. It codes for CASSPGVTDTQYF. Complete variable domain (other parts from reference TRBV7-6 and TRBJ2-3): GAGVSQSPRYKVTKRGQDVALRCDPISGHVSLYWYRQALGQGPEFLTYFNYEAQQDKSGLPNDRFSAERPEGSISTLTIQRTEQRDSAMYRCASSPGVTDTQYFGPGTRLTVL.